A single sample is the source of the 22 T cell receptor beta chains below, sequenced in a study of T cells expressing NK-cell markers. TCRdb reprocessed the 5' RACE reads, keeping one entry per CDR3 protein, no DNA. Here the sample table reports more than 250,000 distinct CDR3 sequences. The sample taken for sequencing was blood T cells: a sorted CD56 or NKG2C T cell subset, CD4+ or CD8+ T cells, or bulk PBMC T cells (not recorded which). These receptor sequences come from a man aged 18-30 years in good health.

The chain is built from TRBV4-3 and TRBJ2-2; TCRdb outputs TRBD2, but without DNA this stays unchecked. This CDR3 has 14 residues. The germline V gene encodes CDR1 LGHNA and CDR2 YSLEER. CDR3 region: CASSPSGSDGELFF.

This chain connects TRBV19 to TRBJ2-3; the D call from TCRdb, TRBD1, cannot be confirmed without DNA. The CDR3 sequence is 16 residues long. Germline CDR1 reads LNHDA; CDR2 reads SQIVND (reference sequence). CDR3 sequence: CASSIGRTVLTDTQYF. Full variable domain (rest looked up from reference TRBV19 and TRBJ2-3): DGGITQSPKYLFRKEGQNVTLSCEQNLNHDAMYWYRQDPGQGLRLIYYSQIVNDFQKGDIAEGYSVSREKKESFPLTVTSAQKNPTAFYLCASSIGRTVLTDTQYFGPGTRLTVL.

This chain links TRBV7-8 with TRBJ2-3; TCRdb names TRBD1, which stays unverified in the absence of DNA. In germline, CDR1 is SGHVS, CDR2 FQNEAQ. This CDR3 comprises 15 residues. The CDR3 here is CASSLERDYTDTQYF.

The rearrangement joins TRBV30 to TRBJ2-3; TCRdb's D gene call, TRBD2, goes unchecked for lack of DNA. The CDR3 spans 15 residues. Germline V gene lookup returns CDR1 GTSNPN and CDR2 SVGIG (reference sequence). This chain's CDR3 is CAWSVKRAATDTQYF.

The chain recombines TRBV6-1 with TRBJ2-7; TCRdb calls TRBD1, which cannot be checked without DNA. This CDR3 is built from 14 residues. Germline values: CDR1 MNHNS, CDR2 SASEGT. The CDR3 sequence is CASSAPGTGGEQYF.

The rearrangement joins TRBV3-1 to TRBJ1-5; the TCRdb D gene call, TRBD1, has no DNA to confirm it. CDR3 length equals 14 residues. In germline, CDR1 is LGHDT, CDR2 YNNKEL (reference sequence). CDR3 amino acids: CASSQGQGDQPQHF.

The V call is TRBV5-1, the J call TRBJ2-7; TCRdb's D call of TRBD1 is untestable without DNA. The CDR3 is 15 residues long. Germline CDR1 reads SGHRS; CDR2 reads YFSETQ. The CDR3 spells CASSWGTVHTYEQYF. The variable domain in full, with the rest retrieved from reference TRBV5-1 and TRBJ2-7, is KAGVTQTPRYLIKTRGQQVTLSCSPISGHRSVSWYQQTPGQGLQFLFEYFSETQRNKGNFPGRFSGRQFSNSRSEMNVSTLELGDSALYLCASSWGTVHTYEQYFGPGTRLTVT.

CDR3 sequence: CSARDLGGQPQHF. The chain has TRBV20-1 and TRBJ1-5. The CDR3 sequence is 13 residues long. Germline-derived CDR1 and CDR2 are DFQATT and SNEGSKA (reference sequence).

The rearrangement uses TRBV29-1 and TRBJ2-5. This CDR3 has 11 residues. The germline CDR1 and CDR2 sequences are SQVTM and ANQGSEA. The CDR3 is CSVTEIETQYF.

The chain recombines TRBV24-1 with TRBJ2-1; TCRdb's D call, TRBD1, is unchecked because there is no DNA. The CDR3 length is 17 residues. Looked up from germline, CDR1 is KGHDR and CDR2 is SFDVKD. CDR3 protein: CATSDSPGQGPYNEQFF.

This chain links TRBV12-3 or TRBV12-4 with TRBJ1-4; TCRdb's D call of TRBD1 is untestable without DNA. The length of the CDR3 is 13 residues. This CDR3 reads CASTKGSNEKLFF.

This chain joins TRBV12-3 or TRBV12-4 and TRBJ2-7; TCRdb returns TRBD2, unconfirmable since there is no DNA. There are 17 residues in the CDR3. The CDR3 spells CASSLMQPSGRSHEQYF.

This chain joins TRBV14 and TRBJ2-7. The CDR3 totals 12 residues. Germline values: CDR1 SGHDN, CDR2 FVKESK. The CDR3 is CASSQEDLRQYF.

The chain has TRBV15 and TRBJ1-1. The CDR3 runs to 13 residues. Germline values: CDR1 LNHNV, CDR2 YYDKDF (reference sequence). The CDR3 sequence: CATSREENTEAFF.

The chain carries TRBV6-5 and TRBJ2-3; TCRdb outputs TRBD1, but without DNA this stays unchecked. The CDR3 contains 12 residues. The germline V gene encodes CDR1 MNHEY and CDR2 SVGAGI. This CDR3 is CASGTPTDTQYF.

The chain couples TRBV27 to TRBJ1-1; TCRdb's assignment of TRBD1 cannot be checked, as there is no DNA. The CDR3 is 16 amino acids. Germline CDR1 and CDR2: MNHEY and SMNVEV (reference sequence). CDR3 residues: CASSSRNRGRNTEAFF.

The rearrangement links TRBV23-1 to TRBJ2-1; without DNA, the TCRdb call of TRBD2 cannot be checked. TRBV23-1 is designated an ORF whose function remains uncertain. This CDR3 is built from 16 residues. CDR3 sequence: CASSQFTREKGNEQFF.

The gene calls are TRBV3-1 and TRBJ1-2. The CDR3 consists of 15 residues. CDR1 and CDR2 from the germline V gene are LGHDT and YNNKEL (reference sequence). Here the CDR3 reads CASSRSTRGTYGYTF.

This CDR3 reads CASSDPTGAQETQYF. The genes are TRBV25-1 and TRBJ2-5; as DNA is missing, the TRBD1 call by TCRdb cannot be tested. Germline V gene sequence: CDR1 MGHDK, CDR2 SYGVNS. The CDR3 has 15 residues.

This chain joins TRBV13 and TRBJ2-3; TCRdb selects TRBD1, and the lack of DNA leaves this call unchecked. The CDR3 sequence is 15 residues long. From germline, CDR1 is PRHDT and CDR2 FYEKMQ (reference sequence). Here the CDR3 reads CASSPRGQGEATQYF.

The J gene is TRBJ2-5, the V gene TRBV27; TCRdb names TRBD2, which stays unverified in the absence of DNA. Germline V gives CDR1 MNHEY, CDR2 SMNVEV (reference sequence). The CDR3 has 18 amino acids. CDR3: CASSLSMTGTRRAETQYF.

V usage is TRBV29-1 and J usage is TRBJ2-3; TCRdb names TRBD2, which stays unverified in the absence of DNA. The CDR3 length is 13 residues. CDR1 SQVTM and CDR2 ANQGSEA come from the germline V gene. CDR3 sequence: CSVGSGALDTQYF.